Listed here are 9 T cell receptor beta chains from one sample, sequenced in a study of human T cells and chemical hapten exposure. The time point denotes: patch test 2, 6 weeks after DPC sensitization. Treatment reported: therapeutic diphenylcyclopropenone sensitization with weekly scalp DPC. TCRdb recomputed calls from the RACE reads with MiXCR, one row per CDR3 protein. The sample holds 100,000 or so distinct CDR3 sequences; 9.3% are singletons and the top ten take around 2%. This specimen consisted of whole blood, obtained in connection with sensitization to the hapten diphenylcyclopropenone (DPC). Source of these receptors: a woman aged 40-49 years with alopecia areata. Some clones in this sample may be carry-over from other donors' samples.

The chain uses TRBV19 and TRBJ1-2, with 9 bases aligning to TRBD1. Germline loops: CDR1 LNHDA, CDR2 SQIVND (reference sequence). The CDR3 extends over 17 amino acids. J gave up 0 bases and V 3 bases, and 8 bases lay outside the gene matches. CDR3 sequence reads: CASSMDAGTGSNYGYTF. For the CDR3, the DNA is TGTGCCAGTAGTATGGACGCGGGGACAGGGTCTAACTATGGCTACACCTTC.

The chain joins TRBV27 to TRBJ1-6; TRBD1 matches at 8 bases. V was pared by 2 bases and J by 3 bases, with 9 bases of the junction left unmatched. This CDR3 comprises 18 residues. Germline assignment: CDR1 MNHEY and CDR2 SMNVEV (reference sequence). The CDR3, as DNA: TGTGCCAGCAGTTTACAAGACAGGGGTCGCCACTATAATTCACCCCTCCACTTT. This codes for CASSLQDRGRHYNSPLHF.

This chain links TRBV7-2 with TRBJ1-5, with no clear D. The CDR3 loop spans 14 amino acids. Germline CDR1 reads SGHTA; CDR2 reads FQGNSA. The V gene lost 2 bases and the J gene lost 3 bases, with 8 bases spanning the gap. The CDR3 sequence is CASSLSRHNQPQHF. Written as DNA, the CDR3 is TGTGCCAGCAGCTTATCCAGGCACAATCAGCCCCAGCATTTT.

This clonotype has just a few counts. V and J are TRBV20-1 and TRBJ1-2; the D is unclear. V was cut by 1 base and J by 10 bases, with 13 bases left in between. The CDR3 is 12 residues long. Per germline, CDR1 DFQATT and CDR2 SNEGSKA (reference sequence). The CDR3 DNA reads as TGCAGTGCTAGAGGCCCTCCACGGGACTACACCTTC. It yields the protein CSARGPPRDYTF.

The sample holds many counts of this clonotype. J is TRBJ2-3 and V is TRBV5-1; a possible D gene is TRBD2 (5 bases). The CDR3 extends over 16 amino acids. Germline lookup yields CDR1 SGHRS and CDR2 YFSETQ. V shed 0 bases and J shed 4 bases, with 15 bases lying between them. The CDR3 loop is CASSLARRSGPDTQYF. The CDR3 coding sequence is TGCGCCAGCAGCTTGGCCCGGAGGAGTGGCCCAGATACGCAGTATTTT.

This clonotype was observed many times. The CDR3 region has the DNA TGTGCCATCAGCCGGGAGAGCGTGAACACTGAAGCTTTCTTT. Its protein product is CAISRESVNTEAFF. This rearrangement joins TRBV10-3 to TRBJ1-1; the D is unclear. Between the trimmed V and J ends, which lost 6 bases and 0 bases, there was a span of 11 bases. The CDR3 runs 14 residues. From germline, CDR1 is ENHRY and CDR2 SYGVKD.

This clonotype was detected a few times. This chain uses TRBV12-3 or TRBV12-4 with TRBJ1-5; perhaps TRBD1 as D (5 bases). Between the trimmed V and J ends, which lost 5 bases and 3 bases, there was a span of 11 bases. This CDR3 is built from 14 residues. Here the CDR3 reads CASSGGEVNQPQHF. The CDR3 DNA reads TGTGCCAGCAGTGGGGGGGAGGTCAATCAGCCCCAGCATTTT.

The chain uses TRBV7-2 and TRBJ2-7, with 9 positions matching TRBD1. The junction had 5 bases not matched to a gene; V was cut back by 5 bases and J by 6 bases. The CDR3 totals 13 residues. Germline lookup yields CDR1 SGHTA and CDR2 FQGNSA. The CDR3 coding sequence is TGTGCCAGCAGCGCCGGGACAGGGTTCGAGCAGTACTTC. Residues: CASSAGTGFEQYF.

This clonotype was picked up many times. This chain links TRBV7-9 with TRBJ2-5; D is possibly TRBD2 (6 bases). Trimming left V 1 base short and J 4 bases short, with 13 bases between. CDR1 and CDR2 from the germline V gene are SEHNR and FQNEAQ (reference sequence). The CDR3 extends over 15 amino acids. CDR3 residues: CASSLGAGRVETQYF. The DNA for the CDR3 is TGTGCCAGCAGCTTAGGTGCCGGGAGAGTAGAGACCCAGTACTTC. Supplemented by reference TRBV7-9 and TRBJ2-5, the full variable domain reads DTGVSQNPRHKITKRGQNVTFRCDPISEHNRLYWYRQTLGQGPEFLTYFQNEAQLEKSRLLSDRFSAERPKGSFSTLEIQRTEQGDSAMYLCASSLGAGRVETQYFGPGTRLLVL.